This TCR beta chain was recorded in a study of tumor-infiltrating lymphocytes in primary liver carcinoma. This CDR3 comprises 13 residues. Deletions cut 6 bases from V and 8 bases from J, with 11 bases between. The germline CDR1 and CDR2 sequences are MNHEY and SVGEGT. DNA and RNA were both co-extracted from around 20-30 mg of bulk tissue that had not been sorted. Total RNA (approximately 0.5 ug) served as template for TCR beta cDNA synthesis primed by a constant-region primer. Three nested multiplex PCR rounds, a slightly modified ARM-PCR method, built the TCR beta libraries. The two initial PCR rounds, around 11 cycles each, used TRBV1-TRBV30 forward and C-beta reverse primers. TCRdb independently ran MiXCR on the multiplex PCR reads; one entry per CDR3 protein. The data hold approximately 110,000 distinct CDR3 sequences, with roughly three fifths observed a single time.

This TCR was sampled from a woman aged 55-70 years with primary liver carcinoma and hepatitis B virus infection. Sample: liver tumor tissue from sampling region 3. Subset meaning: tumor region T3, left-lateral pole. This chain links TRBV6-2 or TRBV6-3 with TRBJ2-6; no definite D call. The CDR3 sequence: CASRSSGPNVLTF. CDR3 DNA: TGTGCCAGCAGGTCCTCTGGACCCAACGTCCTGACTTTC.